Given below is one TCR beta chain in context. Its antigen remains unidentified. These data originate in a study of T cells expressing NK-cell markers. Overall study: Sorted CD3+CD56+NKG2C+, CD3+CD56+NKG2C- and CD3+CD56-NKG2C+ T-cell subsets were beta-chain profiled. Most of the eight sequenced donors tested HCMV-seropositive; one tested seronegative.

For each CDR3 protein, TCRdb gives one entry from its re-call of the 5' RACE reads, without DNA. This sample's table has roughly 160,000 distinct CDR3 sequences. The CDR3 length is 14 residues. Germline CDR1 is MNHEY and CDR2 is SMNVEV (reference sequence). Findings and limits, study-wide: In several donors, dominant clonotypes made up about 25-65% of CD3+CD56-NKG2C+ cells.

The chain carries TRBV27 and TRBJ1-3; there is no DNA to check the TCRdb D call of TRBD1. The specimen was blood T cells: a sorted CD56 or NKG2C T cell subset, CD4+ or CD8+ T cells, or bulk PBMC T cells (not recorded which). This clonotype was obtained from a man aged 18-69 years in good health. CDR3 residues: CASSLGGLGNTIYF.